The clone carrying this T cell receptor (beta chain) has just one count. What it recognizes is unknown. This sample is part of a study of memory CD4+ T cells and cytomegalovirus serostatus. Study findings and constraints: Each of some 67 CMV-associated TCRbeta sequences occurred in one to five individuals.

The germline V gene encodes CDR1 SGHRS and CDR2 YFSETQ. This CDR3 spans 19 amino acids. Trimming removed 1 base at V and 3 bases at J, with 26 bases between. Repertoires were generated with immunoSEQ multiplex PCR, while TCRdb's copy carries only in-frame clones and drops some. The table includes fewer than 40,000 clones, around three quarters detected once. Single viable CD3+CD4+CD8-CD45RO+ cells were sorted as the memory CD4+ T cells. The rearrangement links TRBV5-1 to TRBJ2-7; D unclear. This clonotype was sampled from an adult in good health and CMV-seropositive. Sequences were obtained from memory CD4+ T cells from blood. The CDR3 DNA is TGCGCCAGCAGCTTGACGCAGACGACCCTACGCAATCTACACTACGAGCAGTACTTC. Its translation: CASSLTQTTLRNLHYEQYF.